This TCR beta chain is from a study of blood T cell repertoires in COVID-19 (dated by TCRdb to between 2020 and 2021). About the study as a whole: Samples covering the acute and convalescent phases of COVID-19 were provided by collaborators in the United States, Italy and Spain. The repertoires were made available in a free public database intended to serve as a resource for research on the immune response to SARS-CoV-2. The sample metadata nearly always contained a de-identified subject ID, COVID-19 status, age in years and sex. The prospective study material was composed of cDNA or gDNA derived from T cells, B-cell-depleted T cells, or PBMCs. The dataset comprised deeply sampled blood TCRbeta repertoires from subjects exposed to, actively infected with, or recovered from COVID-19. Samples were obtained from the ongoing ImmuneRACE study (first 160 participants) and from over 1,000 subjects provided by 6 global collaborators. Where available, HLA class I and class II types were taken from metadata supplied by the sample provider and were not determined by assay-based typing. The research as a whole found: How much clinical and demographic metadata was included differed by source and by participant, and the metadata was provided uncurated.

This clone occurred once. What this receptor recognizes is not known. Qualities for individual bases were not recorded, and no much larger clone is one base off. Each collaborating institution followed its own protocols to collect whole blood in K2EDTA tubes. For TCRbeta analysis, collaborator samples were shipped as frozen whole blood, as isolated PBMCs, or as DNA extracted from either sample type. Sequences MDHEN (CDR1) and SYDVKM (CDR2) are obtained from the germline V gene. The junction shows trimming of 2 bases on V and 4 bases on J, plus 17 bases between the germline ends. The CDR3 runs 16 residues from the cysteine to the phenylalanine. Solely the CDR3 DNA is kept, with 48 bases framed from the first base. TCRbeta CDR3 regions were amplified from genomic DNA using the immunoSEQ Assay, a bias-controlled multiplex PCR. Under the source paper's analysis protocol: The number of nucleated cells in each sample was estimated from the amplification of reference gene primers within the assay. To quantify the absolute abundance of each unique TCRbeta CDR3 rearrangement, sequence reads were collapsed and filtered. Productive Simpson clonality was computed per sample as the square root of Simpson's diversity index over productive rearrangements. TCRdb's version of the immuneACCESS table is confined to in-frame rearrangements and falls short of the full clone set. An unresolved V gene accounts for under half of the shortfall where checked; the remainder is of unknown origin. That table is the source of V, J and clone size, and D and trimming were worked out from the DNA. The sample yields some 38,000 clones; over 80% were counted once. The ten largest clones take up 4.5% to 5.5% of the sample.

This sequence originates from a man aged 45-65 years with active COVID-19. Sequenced: peripheral blood. The rearrangement combines TRBV28 with TRBJ1-2; TRBD1 is a weak D gene call, 6 bases matching. This receptor has the CDR3 CASSLEWRGAVYGYTF. The nucleotides read TGTGCCAGCAGTTTAGAATGGCGGGGGGCAGTCTATGGCTACACCTTC.